This T cell receptor (beta chain) was profiled in a study of CD8+ T cells in alopecia areata. Study background: Affected scalp percentage set treated patients' severity scores.

This CDR3 has 10 residues. V was clipped by 6 bases and J by 7 bases, with 7 bases between them. Looked up from germline, CDR1 is SQVTM and CDR2 is ANQGSEA. Study outcomes and limitations: Especially in alopecia totalis/universalis, lesional scalp showed greater clonality than normal scalp did. In scalp, tofacitinib significantly decreased clonality and expanded CD8+ clones among the top 100.

In each case, RNA was isolated and then reverse transcribed into cDNA as the sequencing template. The repertoire was sequenced with immunoSEQ multiplex PCR; TCRdb's copy has only in-frame clones and lacks some. The sample has about 76,000 clones, over 25% seen once. Notes on this clone: Its antigen is not identified.

The treatment is: oral pan-JAK inhibitor, 5-10 mg twice daily. Cell sorting was applied to PBMCs, and CD4+ and CD8+ T cells were collected. The gene calls are TRBV29-1 and TRBJ2-1; D is undetermined. The TCR comes from a human donor with alopecia areata. This sample comprised CD8+ T cells sorted from blood, obtained at week 4, from a patient treated with tofacitinib. This chain's CDR3 is CSVAANEQFF. For the CDR3, the DNA is TGCAGCGTGGCCGCGAATGAGCAGTTCTTC.